This T cell receptor (beta chain) derives from a study of cytomegalovirus exposure and HLA in healthy donors. Use of 60 Vbeta and 13 Jbeta primers characterized the PCR. The table came from immunoSEQ multiplex PCR; TCRdb's copy has only in-frame clones and leaves some out. The table records 130,000 or so clones, approximately 65% of them present only once. Notes on this clone: Its target is unknown.

Study results and limitations: Later genetic work tied a missense DCLRE1C variant to beta-chain V and J trimming. In a later analysis, several top co-occurrence clusters appeared linked to parvovirus B19, influenza, CMV and Epstein-Barr virus. On later analysis, the bulk of CMV-associated TCR beta chains appeared to be HLA-restricted.

This clonotype was obtained from a man between 18 and 35 years old in good health and CMV-seronegative. Source material: PBMCs.

The CDR3 here is CASSLLTSGGDNEQFF. The CDR3 DNA sequence: TGCGCCAGCAGCCTTTTGACTAGCGGGGGAGACAATGAGCAGTTCTTC. V usage is TRBV4-1 and J usage is TRBJ2-1, with 12 bases matching TRBD2. Germline CDR1 MGHRA, CDR2 YSYEKL. Trimming removed 4 bases from V and 5 bases from J; junction bases left unmatched: 6. This CDR3 contains 16 residues.